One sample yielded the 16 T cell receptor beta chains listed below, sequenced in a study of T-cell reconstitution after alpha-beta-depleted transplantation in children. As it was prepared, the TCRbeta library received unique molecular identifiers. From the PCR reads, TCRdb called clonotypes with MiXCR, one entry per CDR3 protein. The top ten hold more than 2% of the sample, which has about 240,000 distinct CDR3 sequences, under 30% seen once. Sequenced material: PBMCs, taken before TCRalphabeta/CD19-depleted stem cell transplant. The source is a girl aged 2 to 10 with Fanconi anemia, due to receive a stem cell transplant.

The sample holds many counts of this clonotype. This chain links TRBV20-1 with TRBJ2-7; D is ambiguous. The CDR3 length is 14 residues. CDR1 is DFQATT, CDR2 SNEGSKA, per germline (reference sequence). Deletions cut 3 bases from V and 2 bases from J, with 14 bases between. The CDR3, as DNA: TGCAGTGCTAGGGACCGATTTGGGACCTACGAGCAGTACTTC. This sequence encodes CSARDRFGTYEQYF.

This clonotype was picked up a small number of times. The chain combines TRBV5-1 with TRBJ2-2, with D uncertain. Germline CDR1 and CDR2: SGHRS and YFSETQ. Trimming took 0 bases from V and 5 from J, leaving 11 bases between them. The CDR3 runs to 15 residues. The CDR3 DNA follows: TGCGCCAGCAGCTTGGTAATCCCGTCGACCGGGGAGCTGTTTTTT. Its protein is CASSLVIPSTGELFF.

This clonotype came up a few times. As DNA, the CDR3 is TGCAGCGTTGAGTCGGGGAGGGGAGATACGCAGTATTTT. Protein product: CSVESGRGDTQYF. The chain carries TRBV29-1 and TRBJ2-3; 7 positions match TRBD2. The CDR3 is 13 residues long. With 3 bases clipped from V and 5 bases from J, the junction kept 5 bases outside the gene matches. The germline V gene has CDR1 SQVTM and CDR2 ANQGSEA.

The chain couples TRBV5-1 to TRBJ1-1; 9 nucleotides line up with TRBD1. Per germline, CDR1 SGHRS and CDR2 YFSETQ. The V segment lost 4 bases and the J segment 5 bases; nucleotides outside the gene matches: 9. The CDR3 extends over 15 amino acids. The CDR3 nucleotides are TGCGCCAGCAGCAATGACGGGACAGGGAAAACTGAAGCTTTCTTT. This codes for CASSNDGTGKTEAFF.

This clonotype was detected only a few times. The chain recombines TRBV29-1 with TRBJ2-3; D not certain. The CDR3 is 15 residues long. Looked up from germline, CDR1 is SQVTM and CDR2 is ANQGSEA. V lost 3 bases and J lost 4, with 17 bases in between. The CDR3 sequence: CSVESRERSPDTQYF. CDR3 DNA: TGCAGCGTTGAGAGCCGAGAACGGAGCCCAGATACGCAGTATTTT.

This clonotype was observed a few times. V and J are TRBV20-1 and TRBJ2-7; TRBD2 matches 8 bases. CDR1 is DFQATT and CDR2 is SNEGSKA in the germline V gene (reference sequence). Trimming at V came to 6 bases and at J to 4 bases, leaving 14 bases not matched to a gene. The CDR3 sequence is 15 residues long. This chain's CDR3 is CSAREGSVEGYEQYF. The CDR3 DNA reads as TGCAGTGCCCGGGAGGGCTCGGTGGAGGGATACGAGCAGTACTTC.

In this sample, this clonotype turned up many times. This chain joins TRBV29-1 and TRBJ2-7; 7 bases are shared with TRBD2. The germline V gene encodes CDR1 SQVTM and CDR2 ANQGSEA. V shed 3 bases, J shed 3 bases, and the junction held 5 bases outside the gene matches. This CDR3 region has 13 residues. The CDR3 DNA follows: TGCAGCGTTGATGGGGCTAGCGGCTACGAGCAGTACTTC. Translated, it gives CSVDGASGYEQYF.

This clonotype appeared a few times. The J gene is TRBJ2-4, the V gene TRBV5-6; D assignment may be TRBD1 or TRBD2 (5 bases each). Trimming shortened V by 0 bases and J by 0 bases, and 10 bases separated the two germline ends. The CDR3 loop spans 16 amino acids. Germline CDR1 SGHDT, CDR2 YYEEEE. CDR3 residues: CASSLVGRLAKNIQYF. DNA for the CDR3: TGTGCCAGCAGCTTGGTGGGACGGCTAGCCAAAAACATTCAGTACTTC.

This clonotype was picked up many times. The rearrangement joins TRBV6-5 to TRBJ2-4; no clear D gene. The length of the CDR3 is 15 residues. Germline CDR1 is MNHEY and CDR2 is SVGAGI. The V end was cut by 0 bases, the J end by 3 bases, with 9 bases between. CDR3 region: CASSYSNIGKNIQYF. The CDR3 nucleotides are TGTGCCAGCAGTTACTCTAATATTGGCAAAAACATTCAGTACTTC.

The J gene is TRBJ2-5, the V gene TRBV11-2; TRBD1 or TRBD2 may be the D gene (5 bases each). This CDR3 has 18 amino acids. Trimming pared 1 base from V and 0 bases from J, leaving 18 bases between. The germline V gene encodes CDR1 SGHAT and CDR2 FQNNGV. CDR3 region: CASSLVRGGTTYQETQYF. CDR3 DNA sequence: TGTGCCAGCAGCTTAGTACGTGGGGGAACAACGTACCAAGAGACCCAGTACTTC.

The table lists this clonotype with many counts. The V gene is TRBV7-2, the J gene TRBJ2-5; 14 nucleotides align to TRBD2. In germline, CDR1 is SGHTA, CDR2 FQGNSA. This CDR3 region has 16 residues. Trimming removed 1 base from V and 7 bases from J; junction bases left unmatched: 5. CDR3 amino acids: CASSLDGTSGSGTQYF. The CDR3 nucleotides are TGTGCCAGCAGCTTAGATGGGACTAGCGGGAGTGGGACCCAGTACTTC. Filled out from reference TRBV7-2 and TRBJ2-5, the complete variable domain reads GAGVSQSPSNKVTEKGKDVELRCDPISGHTALYWYRQSLGQGLEFLIYFQGNSAPDKSGLPSDRFSAERTGGSVSTLTIQRTQQEDSAVYLCASSLDGTSGSGTQYFGPGTRLLVL.

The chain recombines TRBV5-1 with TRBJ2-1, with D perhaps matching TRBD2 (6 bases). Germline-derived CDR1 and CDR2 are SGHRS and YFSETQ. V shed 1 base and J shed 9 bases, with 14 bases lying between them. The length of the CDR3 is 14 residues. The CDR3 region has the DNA TGCGCCAGCAGCTTGAGCGGGTCCGGGGTTGAGCAGTTCTTC. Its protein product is CASSLSGSGVEQFF.

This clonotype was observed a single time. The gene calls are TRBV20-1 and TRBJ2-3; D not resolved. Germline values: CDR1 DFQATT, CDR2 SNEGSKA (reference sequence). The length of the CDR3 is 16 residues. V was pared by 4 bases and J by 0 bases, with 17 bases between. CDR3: CSAIQDSSLSTDTQYF. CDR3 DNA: TGCAGTGCTATCCAGGATAGCAGTCTGAGCACAGATACGCAGTATTTT.

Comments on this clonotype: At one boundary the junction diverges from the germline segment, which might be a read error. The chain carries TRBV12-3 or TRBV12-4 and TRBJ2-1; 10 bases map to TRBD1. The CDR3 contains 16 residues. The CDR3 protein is CASSVVGDRGLNGQFF. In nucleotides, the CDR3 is TGTGCCAGCAGCGTAGTTGGGGACAGGGGCTTAAATGGGCAGTTCTTC.

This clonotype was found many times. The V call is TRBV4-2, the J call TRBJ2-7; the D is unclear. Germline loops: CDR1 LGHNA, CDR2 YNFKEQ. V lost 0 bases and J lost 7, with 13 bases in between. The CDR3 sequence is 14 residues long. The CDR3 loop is CASSQDRVSEEQYF. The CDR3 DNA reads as TGTGCCAGCAGCCAAGATAGGGTCTCGGAGGAGCAGTACTTC.

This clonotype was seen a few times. The DNA of the CDR3 is TGTGCCATCGGTGTAGCGGGGGGGCGACGGACCGGGGAGCTGTTTTTT. Protein sequence: CAIGVAGGRRTGELFF. This sequence joins TRBV10-3 and TRBJ2-2; 11 bases line up with TRBD2. The CDR3 sequence is 16 residues long. Germline values: CDR1 ENHRY, CDR2 SYGVKD. J gave up 5 bases and V 8 bases, and 10 bases lay outside the gene matches.